The source of this T cell receptor (beta chain) is a study of OX40 agonist ivuxolimab in advanced cancers. Study results and caveats: There were, on average, more expanded clones in CD8+ T cells than in CD4+.

With respect to this clone: As yet, its antigen is unknown.

Systemic immunosuppression or a history of autoimmune disease excluded patients. Sequencing was performed with immunoSEQ multiplex PCR; in TCRdb, only in-frame clones are kept and a portion is missing. This sample has more than 60,000 clones, with roughly four fifths found just once. CDR1 MGHRA and CDR2 YSYEKL come from the germline V gene. The CDR3 totals 15 residues. The junction had 6 bases not matched to a gene; V was cut back by 4 bases and J by 2 bases. The receptor's source is an adult with an advanced solid tumor such as melanoma, head and neck, liver or kidney cancer. V usage is TRBV4-1 and J usage is TRBJ2-5; 8 bases map to TRBD2. The sample was CD4+ or CD8+ T cells sorted from blood, taken in a trial of the OX40 agonist ivuxolimab. Here the CDR3 reads CASSPGLVIQETQYF. Written as DNA, the CDR3 is TGCGCCAGCAGCCCGGGACTAGTGATTCAAGAGACCCAGTACTTC.